This T cell receptor (beta chain) originates from a study of blood T cell repertoires in COVID-19. At the level of the study: Researchers got acute and convalescent COVID-19 samples from the United States, Italy and Spain. From T cells, B-cell-depleted T cells, or PBMCs came the material, which was cDNA or gDNA.

As originally analysed: Nucleated cell number was recorded as an estimate derived from reference gene primer amplification. Some clones are missing from TCRdb's copy, which holds only in-frame ones; the method was immunoSEQ multiplex PCR. The V and J calls and clone size come from that table; D and trimming were worked out from the DNA. Of approximately 87,000 clones in the sample, roughly 80% were seen once. V gave up 6 bases and J gave up 0 bases, with 8 bases separating them. CDR1 SQVTM and CDR2 ANQGSEA come from the germline V gene. The CDR3 is 13 residues long. Sequenced: peripheral blood. The chain uses TRBV29-1 and TRBJ2-2; a weak D match, TRBD2 (5 bases). The receptor was isolated from a woman older than 75 with acute or convalescent COVID-19. The CDR3 DNA reads TGCAGCGTAGGAGGAGCGAACACCGGGGAGCTGTTTTTT. Its translation: CSVGGANTGELFF.